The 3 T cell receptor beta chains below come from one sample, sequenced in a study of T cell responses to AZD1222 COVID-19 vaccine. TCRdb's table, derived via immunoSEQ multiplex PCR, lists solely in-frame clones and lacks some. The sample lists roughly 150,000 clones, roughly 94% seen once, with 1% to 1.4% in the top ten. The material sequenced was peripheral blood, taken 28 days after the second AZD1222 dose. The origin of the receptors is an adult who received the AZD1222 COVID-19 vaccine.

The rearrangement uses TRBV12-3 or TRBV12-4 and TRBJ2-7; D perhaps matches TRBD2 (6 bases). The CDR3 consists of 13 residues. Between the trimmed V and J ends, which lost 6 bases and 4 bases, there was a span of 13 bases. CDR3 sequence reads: CASREGRTYEQYF. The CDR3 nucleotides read TGTGCCAGCAGGGAGGGGCGAACGTACGAGCAGTACTTC.

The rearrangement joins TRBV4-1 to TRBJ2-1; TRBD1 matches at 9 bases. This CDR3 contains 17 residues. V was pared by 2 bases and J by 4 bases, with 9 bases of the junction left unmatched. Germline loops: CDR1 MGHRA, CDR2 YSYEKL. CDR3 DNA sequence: TGCGCCAGCAGCCAAATGGTTAGGACAGGGGTTTACAATGAGCAGTTCTTC. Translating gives CASSQMVRTGVYNEQFF.

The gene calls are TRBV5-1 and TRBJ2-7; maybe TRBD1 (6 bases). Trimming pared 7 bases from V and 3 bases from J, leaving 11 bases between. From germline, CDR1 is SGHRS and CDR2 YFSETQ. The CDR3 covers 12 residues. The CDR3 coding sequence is TGCGCCAGCCGCCGGGACAACTACGAGCAGTACTTC. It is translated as CASRRDNYEQYF.